This TCR beta chain originates from a study of blood T cell repertoires in COVID-19. The overall study: Collection of acute and convalescent COVID-19 samples took place in the United States, Italy and Spain. T cells, B-cell-depleted T cells, or PBMCs supplied cDNA or gDNA.

Assignments of participants to cohorts depended upon their own reported clinical history. The authors' processing: The authors estimated nucleated cell counts from reference gene primer amplification. The method was immunoSEQ multiplex PCR; TCRdb's version includes in-frame clones alone and lacks a portion of them. The DNA gave D and trimming, while V, J and clone size come from that table. The sample contains 300,000 to 450,000 clones, more than 70% of which appear only once. The V gene's germline CDR1 is MNHEY and CDR2 SVGAGI. V lost 2 bases to trimming and J lost 5 bases; unmatched junction nucleotides: 5. The CDR3 is 14 amino acids.

The sequenced sample consisted of PBMCs or T cells enriched from blood (not recorded which). The receptor comes from a man aged 25 to 40 who had recovered from COVID-19. The V call is TRBV6-5, the J call TRBJ2-7; 8 bases map to TRBD1. CDR3 sequence: CASSYLDRVDEQYF. The CDR3 nucleotides are TGTGCCAGCAGTTACCTGGACAGGGTTGACGAGCAGTACTTC.